Below are 18 T cell receptor beta chains sequenced from a single sample in a study of breast tumors, draining lymph nodes, adjacent tissues. Via MiXCR, TCRdb re-called the multiplex PCR reads, giving one row per CDR3 protein. The sample lists over 150,000 distinct CDR3 sequences, roughly 30% occurring once. The lymph nodes were axillary draining lymph nodes from breast cancer patients. Sequencing used axillary lymph node tissue. The origin of the receptors is a female donor with breast cancer. Some clones in this sample may be carry-over from other donors' samples.

Many counts were recorded for this clonotype. The junction and the germline gene differ at one end; a read error may be behind it. V and J are TRBV19 and TRBJ2-7; D not certain. Looked up from germline, CDR1 is LNHDA and CDR2 is SQIVND (reference sequence). CDR3 length: 14 amino acids. CDR3: CASSIDSNRNEQYF. CDR3 DNA sequence: TGTGCCAGCAGTATAGATAGCAACCGGAACGAGCAGTACTTC. Supplemented by reference TRBV19 and TRBJ2-7, the full variable domain reads DGGITQSPKYLFRKEGQNVTLSCEQNLNHDAMYWYRQDPGQGLRLIYYSQIVNDFQKGDIAEGYSVSREKKESFPLTVTSAQKNPTAFYLCASSIDSNRNEQYFGPGTRLTVT.

This clonotype was seen ten or more times. The chain has TRBV7-8 and TRBJ2-3, with no clear D. Germline V gene data show CDR1 as SGHVS and CDR2 as FQNEAQ. V was shortened by 5 bases and J by 0 bases, with 12 bases between the two germline ends. The CDR3 contains 15 residues. CDR3 in amino acids: CASSPSYMSTDTQYF. The CDR3 bases are TGTGCCAGCAGCCCGAGTTATATGAGCACAGATACGCAGTATTTT.

A word on this clonotype: Since a much larger clone is just one base distant, this may be a read error. This CDR3 reads CSARSSSGNPYNEQFF. The DNA of the CDR3 is TGCAGTGCTAGGTCGTCTAGCGGGAACCCCTACAATGAGCAGTTCTTC. This chain links TRBV20-1 with TRBJ2-1, with 9 nucleotides matching TRBD2. V lost 3 bases to trimming and J lost 2 bases; unmatched junction nucleotides: 8. The CDR3 is made up of 16 amino acids. From germline, CDR1 is DFQATT and CDR2 SNEGSKA (reference sequence).

As for this clonotype: The DNA is left out, because the CDR3 cannot be placed on it with certainty; the CDR3 is given as TCRdb lists it. This chain connects TRBV7-2 to TRBJ1-2; the table's D call TRBD1 went unverified against the DNA. The CDR3 contains 20 residues when both ends are counted. CDR1 SGHTA and CDR2 FQGNSA come from the germline V gene. CDR3 in amino acids: CASSSRDRAYEQYFGYGYTF.

This clonotype has at least ten counts. This rearrangement joins TRBV13 to TRBJ2-1; 8 bases fit TRBD1. In germline, CDR1 is PRHDT, CDR2 FYEKMQ (reference sequence). Trimming took 7 bases from V and 6 from J; bases not matched to a gene: 8. The CDR3 runs to 14 residues. CDR3 residues: CASTDRDRINEQFF. Here the CDR3 DNA reads TGTGCCAGCACCGACCGGGACAGGATCAATGAGCAGTTCTTC.

V is TRBV29-1 and J is TRBJ2-1; 8 nucleotides match TRBD1. V lost 4 bases to trimming and J lost 3 bases; unmatched junction nucleotides: 8. The CDR3 has 15 residues. Germline V gene lookup returns CDR1 SQVTM and CDR2 ANQGSEA. The CDR3 sequence is CSVGGQGHHYNEQFF. Here the CDR3 DNA reads TGCAGCGTTGGTGGACAGGGACATCACTACAATGAGCAGTTCTTC.

This sequence joins TRBV2 and TRBJ1-5; D may be TRBD1 (6 bases). CDR3 length equals 13 residues. The V end lost 8 bases, the J end lost 7 bases, and 15 bases lay between the germline ends. The V gene's germline CDR1 is SNHLY and CDR2 FYNNEI. CDR3 bases: TGTGCCAGCCCGACAACAGGGCTGCAGCCCCAGCATTTT. The encoded protein is CASPTTGLQPQHF.

In its sample, this clonotype was seen many times. The rearrangement joins TRBV12-3 or TRBV12-4 to TRBJ2-5; the match to TRBD1 covers 7 bases. This CDR3 is built from 14 residues. Trimming cost V 1 base and J 2 bases; bases outside gene matches: 1. The CDR3 DNA is TGTGCCAGCAGTTTAGTGGACAGGCAAGAGACCCAGTACTTC. It specifies CASSLVDRQETQYF.

About this clonotype: No conserved phenylalanine or tryptophan ends this CDR3, so it is likely a read error. It is unclear where the CDR3 begins or ends on the DNA, so no DNA is shown, and the CDR3 is as TCRdb lists it. The CDR3: CSATGIRDRNTGELDL. This chain connects TRBV20-1 to TRBJ2-2; the table calls TRBD1, which could not be checked here. CDR1 and CDR2 (germline): DFQATT, SNEGSKA (reference sequence). The CDR3 extends over 16 residues, inclusive of both ends.

J is TRBJ2-6 and V is TRBV18, with 8 bases matching TRBD1. Germline loops: CDR1 KGHSH, CDR2 LQKENI. Trimming took 5 bases from V and 7 from J; bases not matched to a gene: 7. This CDR3 is built from 15 residues. CDR3 coding DNA: TGTGCCAGCTCAGGACAGGGATTTAATGCCAACGTCCTGACTTTC. Its translation: CASSGQGFNANVLTF.

With respect to this clonotype: A much larger clone sits a single nucleotide away, making a read error possible. The CDR3 protein is CASSPLGKGYNEQLF. CDR3 DNA sequence: TGTGCCAGCAGCCCCCTCGGCAAGGGGTACAATGAGCAGCTCTTC. The chain employs TRBV7-3 and TRBJ2-1; D might be TRBD1 (5 bases). This CDR3 spans 15 amino acids. CDR1 and CDR2 (germline): SGHTA, FQGTGA.

Many counts were recorded for this clonotype. This chain joins TRBV19 and TRBJ1-5, with TRBD1 matching over 9 bases. Losses at the gene ends were 1 base for V and 4 bases for J; bases not matched to a gene: 2. Germline V gene sequence: CDR1 LNHDA, CDR2 SQIVND (reference sequence). This CDR3 is built from 15 residues. The CDR3 sequence: CASSIGQGVNQPQHF. CDR3 DNA sequence: TGTGCCAGTAGTATAGGACAGGGGGTTAATCAGCCCCAGCATTTT.

The J gene is TRBJ2-5, the V gene TRBV25-1; maybe TRBD2 (5 bases). Germline-derived CDR1 and CDR2 are MGHDK and SYGVNS. CDR3 length: 15 amino acids. Between the trimmed V and J ends, which lost 5 bases and 2 bases, there was a span of 15 bases. The CDR3 nucleotides read TGTGCCAGCAGTACCTATACGGGGTCACAAGAGACCCAGTACTTC. Translation gives CASSTYTGSQETQYF.

In this sample, this clonotype turned up many times. The gene calls are TRBV9 and TRBJ2-7; D might be TRBD2 (6 bases). Germline V CDR1 and CDR2: SGDLS, YYNGEE. The ends were cut back, 0 bases at V and 0 bases at J, with 10 bases in the middle. The CDR3 loop spans 15 amino acids. Here the CDR3 DNA reads TGTGCCAGCAGCGTAGGGACTACCCCCTCCTACGAGCAGTACTTC. It codes for CASSVGTTPSYEQYF.

The chain employs TRBV28 and TRBJ2-5; a weak D match, TRBD2 (5 bases). Per the germline V gene, CDR1 is MDHEN and CDR2 is SYDVKM. Trimming removed 3 bases from V and 3 bases from J, with 14 bases in between. CDR3 length: 15 residues. The CDR3, as DNA: TGTGCCAGCAGTTTGCCCCCCCCGAGGGAAGAGACCCAGTACTTC. Amino acid sequence: CASSLPPPREETQYF.

The chain carries TRBV6-1 and TRBJ1-5; possible D gene TRBD1, 5 bases. CDR3 size: 13 residues. The germline V gene has CDR1 MNHNS and CDR2 SASEGT. The V gene lost 7 bases and the J gene lost 6 bases, with 13 bases spanning the gap. For the CDR3, the DNA is TGTGCCAGCACCGAGGCAGGGTTTCAGCCCCAGCATTTT. It codes for CASTEAGFQPQHF.

This clonotype was seen at least ten times. This chain joins TRBV28 and TRBJ2-1; 9 bases are a match to TRBD2. Germline CDR1 is MDHEN and CDR2 is SYDVKM. This CDR3 contains 15 residues. V lost 1 base, J lost 6 bases, and 4 bases stayed unmatched. The CDR3 region has the DNA TGTGCCAGCAGTTTATTAGTAGCGGGAGCCAATGAGCAGTTCTTC. Translation gives CASSLLVAGANEQFF. Filled out from reference TRBV28 and TRBJ2-1, the complete variable domain reads DVKVTQSSRYLVKRTGEKVFLECVQDMDHENMFWYRQDPGLGLRLIYFSYDVKMKEKGDIPEGYSVSREKKERFSLILESASTNQTSMYLCASSLLVAGANEQFFGPGTRLTVL.

This clonotype was counted many times. DNA for the CDR3: TGCAGTGCTCGGAAAAGGGCTTCTCGGGAAAAACTGTTTTTT. This translates into CSARKRASREKLFF. The chain joins TRBV20-1 to TRBJ1-4; unclear D gene. There are 14 residues in the CDR3. The germline V gene encodes CDR1 DFQATT and CDR2 SNEGSKA (reference sequence). Trimming took 5 bases from V and 8 from J, leaving 18 bases between them.